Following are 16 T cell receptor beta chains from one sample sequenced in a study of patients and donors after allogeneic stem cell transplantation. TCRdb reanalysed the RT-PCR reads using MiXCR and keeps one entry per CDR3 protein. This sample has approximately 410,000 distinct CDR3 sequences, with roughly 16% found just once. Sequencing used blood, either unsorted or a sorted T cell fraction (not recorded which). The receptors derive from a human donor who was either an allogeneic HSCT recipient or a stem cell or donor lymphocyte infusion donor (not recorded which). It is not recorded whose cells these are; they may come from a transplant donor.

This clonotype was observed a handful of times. The CDR3 here is CASSLAGGDTGELFF. The CDR3 DNA reads TGTGCCAGCAGCCTAGCGGGAGGGGACACCGGGGAGCTGTTTTTT. V usage is TRBV4-2 and J usage is TRBJ2-2; 11 bases are a match to TRBD2. Germline V gives CDR1 LGHNA, CDR2 YNFKEQ. The ends lost 4 bases at V and 3 bases at J; junction bases unmatched: 1. The CDR3 consists of 15 residues.

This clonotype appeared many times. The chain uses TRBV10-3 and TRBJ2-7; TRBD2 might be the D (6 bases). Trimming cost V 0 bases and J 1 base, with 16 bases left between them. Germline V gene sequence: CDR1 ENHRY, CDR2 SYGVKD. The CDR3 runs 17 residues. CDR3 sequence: CAISESTSWRESYEQYF. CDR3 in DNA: TGTGCCATCAGTGAGTCGACGAGTTGGAGGGAGTCCTACGAGCAGTACTTC.

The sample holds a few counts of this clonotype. In nucleotides, the CDR3 is TGTGCCAGCAGCTTCGTCGCTAGCGGCACAGATACGCAGTATTTT. Translated: CASSFVASGTDTQYF. The chain carries TRBV7-3 and TRBJ2-3; TRBD2 might be the D (6 bases). CDR3 size: 15 residues. Per germline, CDR1 SGHTA and CDR2 FQGTGA. Trimming pared 3 bases from V and 1 base from J, leaving 11 bases between.

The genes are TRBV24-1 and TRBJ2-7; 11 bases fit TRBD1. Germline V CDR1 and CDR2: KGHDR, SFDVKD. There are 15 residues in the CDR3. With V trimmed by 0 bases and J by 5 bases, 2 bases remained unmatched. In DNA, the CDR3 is TGTGCCACCAGTGATTTGGGGACAGGGGGAAACGAGCAGTACTTC. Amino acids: CATSDLGTGGNEQYF.

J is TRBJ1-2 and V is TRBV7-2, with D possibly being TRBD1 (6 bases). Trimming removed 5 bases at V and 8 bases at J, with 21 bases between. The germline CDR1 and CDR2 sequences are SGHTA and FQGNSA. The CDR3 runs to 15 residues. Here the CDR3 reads CASSEQGGGFWGYTF. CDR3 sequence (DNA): TGTGCCAGCAGCGAACAGGGAGGGGGTTTTTGGGGCTACACCTTC. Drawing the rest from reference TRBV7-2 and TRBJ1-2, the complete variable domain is GAGVSQSPSNKVTEKGKDVELRCDPISGHTALYWYRQSLGQGLEFLIYFQGNSAPDKSGLPSDRFSAERTGGSVSTLTIQRTQQEDSAVYLCASSEQGGGFWGYTFGSGTRLTVV.

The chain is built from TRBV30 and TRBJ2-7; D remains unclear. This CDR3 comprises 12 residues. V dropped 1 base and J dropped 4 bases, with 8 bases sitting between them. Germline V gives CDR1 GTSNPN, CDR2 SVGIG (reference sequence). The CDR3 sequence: CAWSELGYEQYF. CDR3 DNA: TGTGCCTGGAGTGAGCTCGGTTACGAGCAGTACTTC. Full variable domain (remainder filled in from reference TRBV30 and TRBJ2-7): SQTIHQWPATLVQPVGSPLSLECTVEGTSNPNLYWYRQAAGRGLQLLFYSVGIGQISSEVPQNLSASRPQDRQFILSSKKLLLSDSGFYLCAWSELGYEQYFGPGTRLTVT.

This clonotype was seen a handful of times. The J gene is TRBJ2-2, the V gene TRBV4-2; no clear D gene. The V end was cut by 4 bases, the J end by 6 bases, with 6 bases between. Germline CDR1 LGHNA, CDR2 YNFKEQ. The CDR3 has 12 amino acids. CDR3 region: CASSPSAGELFF. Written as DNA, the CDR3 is TGTGCCAGCAGCCCCTCAGCCGGGGAGCTGTTTTTT.

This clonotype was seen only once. CDR3 residues: CASSLRAGKGPGELFF. DNA of the CDR3: TGTGCCAGCAGCTTGAGGGCGGGGAAGGGTCCCGGGGAGCTGTTTTTT. The chain links TRBV5-5 to TRBJ2-2; perhaps TRBD2 as D (6 bases). The CDR3 loop spans 16 amino acids. The V and J ends lost 1 base and 6 bases respectively, with 16 bases between them. Looked up from germline, CDR1 is SGHKS and CDR2 is YYEKEE (reference sequence).

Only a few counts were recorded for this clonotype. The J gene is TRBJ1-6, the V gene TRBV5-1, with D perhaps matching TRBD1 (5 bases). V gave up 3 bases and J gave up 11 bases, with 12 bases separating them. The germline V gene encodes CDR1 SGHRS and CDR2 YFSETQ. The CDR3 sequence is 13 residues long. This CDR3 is CASSYQQAAPLHF. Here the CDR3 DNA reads TGCGCCAGCAGCTACCAACAGGCGGCACCCCTCCACTTT.

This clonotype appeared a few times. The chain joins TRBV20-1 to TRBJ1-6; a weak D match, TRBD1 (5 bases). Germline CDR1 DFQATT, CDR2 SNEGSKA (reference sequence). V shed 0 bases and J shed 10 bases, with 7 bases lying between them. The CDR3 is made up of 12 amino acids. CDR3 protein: CSAREGGSPLHF. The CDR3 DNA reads TGCAGTGCTAGAGAGGGGGGGTCACCCCTCCACTTT.

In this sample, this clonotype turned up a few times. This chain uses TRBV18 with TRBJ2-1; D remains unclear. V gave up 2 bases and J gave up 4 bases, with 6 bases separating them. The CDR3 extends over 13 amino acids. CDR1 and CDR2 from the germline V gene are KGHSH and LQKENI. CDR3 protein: CASSPKAYNEQFF. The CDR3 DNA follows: TGTGCCAGCTCACCAAAGGCTTACAATGAGCAGTTCTTC.

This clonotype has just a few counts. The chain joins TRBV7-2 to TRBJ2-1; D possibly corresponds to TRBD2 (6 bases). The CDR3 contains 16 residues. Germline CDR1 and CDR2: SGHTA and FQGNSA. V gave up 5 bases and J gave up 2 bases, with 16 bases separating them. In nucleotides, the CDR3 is TGTGCCAGCAGCCCCCCGGGTCGGGAGCCCTACAATGAGCAGTTCTTC. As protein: CASSPPGREPYNEQFF.

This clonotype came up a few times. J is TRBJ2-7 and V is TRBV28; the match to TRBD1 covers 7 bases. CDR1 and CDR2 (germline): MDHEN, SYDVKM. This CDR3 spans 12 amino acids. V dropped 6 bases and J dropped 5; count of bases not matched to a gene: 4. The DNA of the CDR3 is TGTGCCAGCAGCTACAGGGGCAACGAGCAGTACTTC. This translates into CASSYRGNEQYF.

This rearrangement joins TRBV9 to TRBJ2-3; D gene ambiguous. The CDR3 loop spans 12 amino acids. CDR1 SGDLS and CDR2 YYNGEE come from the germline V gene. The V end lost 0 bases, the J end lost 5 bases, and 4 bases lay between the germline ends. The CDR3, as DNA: TGTGCCAGCAGCGTAGTTGAAGATACGCAGTATTTT. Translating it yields CASSVVEDTQYF.

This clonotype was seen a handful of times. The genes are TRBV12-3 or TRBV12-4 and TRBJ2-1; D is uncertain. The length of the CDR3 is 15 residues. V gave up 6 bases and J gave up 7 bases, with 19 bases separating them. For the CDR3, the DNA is TGTGCCAGCAGGCCGGTCCGGCCTTTTGGGAATGAGCAGTTCTTC. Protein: CASRPVRPFGNEQFF.

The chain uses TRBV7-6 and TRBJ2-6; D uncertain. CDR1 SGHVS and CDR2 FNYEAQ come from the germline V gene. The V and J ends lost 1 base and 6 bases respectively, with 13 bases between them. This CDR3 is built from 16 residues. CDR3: CASSLGPGRLANVLTF. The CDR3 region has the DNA TGTGCCAGCAGCTTAGGACCGGGTCGGTTGGCCAACGTCCTGACTTTC.